The 11 T cell receptor beta chains below were found in one sample sequenced in a study of shared clonotypes between healthy human individuals. The table came from immunoSEQ multiplex PCR; TCRdb's copy has only in-frame clones and leaves some out. The sample yields 2.3 million or so clones, approximately 95% seen once. Specimen: naive CD4+ T cells from PBMCs. Subset reported: CD45RA+ positively selected. The receptors originated from a man younger than 35 in good health. Some clones in this sample may be carry-over from other donors' samples.

The rearrangement joins TRBV9 to TRBJ2-1; 11 positions match TRBD2. Germline CDR1 and CDR2: SGDLS and YYNGEE. The CDR3 is 19 residues long. J lost 0 bases, V lost 0 bases, and 8 bases had no gene match. The CDR3: CASSVEGTSGPFSYNEQFF. DNA for the CDR3: TGTGCCAGCAGCGTAGAGGGGACTAGCGGACCCTTCTCCTACAATGAGCAGTTCTTC. Using reference TRBV9 and TRBJ2-1 for the parts outside the CDR3, the full variable domain is DSGVTQTPKHLITATGQRVTLRCSPRSGDLSVYWYQQSLDQGLQFLIQYYNGEERAKGNILERFSAQQFPDLHSELNLSSLELGDSALYFCASSVEGTSGPFSYNEQFFGPGTRLTVL.

V usage is TRBV2 and J usage is TRBJ1-1; the D gene is possibly TRBD1 (5 bases). V lost 4 bases and J lost 4, with 13 bases in between. Germline CDR1 reads SNHLY; CDR2 reads FYNNEI. The CDR3 extends over 14 amino acids. CDR3 sequence: CASSADNWATEAFF. The DNA of the CDR3 is TGTGCCAGCAGTGCGGACAATTGGGCCACTGAAGCTTTCTTT.

This chain joins TRBV5-6 and TRBJ2-3; TRBD2 is a possible D gene (6 bases). V shed 4 bases and J shed 1 base, with 10 bases lying between them. Germline V gene sequence: CDR1 SGHDT, CDR2 YYEEEE. CDR3 size: 14 residues. CDR3 sequence (DNA): TGTGCCAGCAGCCGGGAGTTAGGCACAGATACGCAGTATTTT. This gives the protein CASSRELGTDTQYF.

This sequence joins TRBV4-3 and TRBJ1-6, with TRBD1 identical over 7 bases. CDR3 length: 14 residues. Per the germline V gene, CDR1 is LGHNA and CDR2 is YSLEER. V shed 4 bases, J shed 7 bases, and the junction held 4 bases outside the gene matches. The CDR3 loop reads CASSLDRRNSPLHF. In nucleotides, the CDR3 is TGCGCCAGCAGCCTGGACAGGAGGAATTCACCCCTCCACTTT.

This clone appeared once. The chain is built from TRBV27 and TRBJ2-4, with a possible D match to TRBD1 (7 bases). Trimming shortened V by 2 bases and J by 0 bases, and 11 bases separated the two germline ends. CDR1 is MNHEY and CDR2 is SMNVEV in the germline V gene (reference sequence). This CDR3 has 16 amino acids. The CDR3 here is CASSLHRGGAKNIQYF. For the CDR3, the DNA is TGTGCCAGCAGTTTACACAGGGGAGGAGCCAAAAACATTCAGTACTTC.

The genes are TRBV28 and TRBJ2-7; 15 bases match TRBD2. The junction had 6 bases not matched to a gene; V was cut back by 7 bases and J by 2 bases. The germline gives CDR1 MDHEN, CDR2 SYDVKM. The CDR3 contains 16 residues. DNA for the CDR3: TGTGCCAGCATACCCGGACTAGCGGGAGGGACCTACGAGCAGTACTTC. Translation: CASIPGLAGGTYEQYF. Looking up the rest from reference TRBV28 and TRBJ2-7 gives the full variable domain: DVKVTQSSRYLVKRTGEKVFLECVQDMDHENMFWYRQDPGLGLRLIYFSYDVKMKEKGDIPEGYSVSREKKERFSLILESASTNQTSMYLCASIPGLAGGTYEQYFGPGTRLTVT.

There are a few counts of this clone. The sample holds other DNA sequences that translate to the same CDR3. The chain is built from TRBV11-2 and TRBJ1-1; TRBD1 is a possible D gene (5 bases). The length of the CDR3 is 14 residues. Germline values: CDR1 SGHAT, CDR2 FQNNGV. Trimming took off 5 bases at V and 1 base at J, with 11 bases between the two ends. The chain's CDR3 is CASSPRGPNTEAFF. The CDR3 DNA reads TGTGCCAGCAGCCCACGGGGCCCGAACACTGAAGCTTTCTTT. The full variable domain, completed using reference TRBV11-2 and TRBJ1-1, is EAGVAQSPRYKIIEKRQSVAFWCNPISGHATLYWYQQILGQGPKLLIQFQNNGVVDDSQLPKDRFSAERLKGVDSTLKIQPAKLEDSAVYLCASSPRGPNTEAFFGQGTRLTVV.

The genes are TRBV28 and TRBJ2-3; D may be TRBD1 or TRBD2 (6 bases each). The CDR3 loop spans 17 amino acids. Per the germline V gene, CDR1 is MDHEN and CDR2 is SYDVKM. The ends were cut back, 9 bases at V and 0 bases at J, with 22 bases in the middle. The chain's CDR3 is CASPPLGGGTSTDTQYF. For the CDR3, the DNA is TGTGCCAGTCCCCCCCTCGGGGGCGGAACGAGCACAGATACGCAGTATTTT.

This clone appeared a single time. V gene TRBV30 combines with J gene TRBJ2-7, with D perhaps matching TRBD2 (5 bases). The CDR3 sequence is 12 residues long. V lost 5 bases and J lost 4, with 12 bases in between. CDR1 and CDR2 (germline): GTSNPN, SVGIG (reference sequence). CDR3 in DNA: TGTGCCTGGGCATCGGGGTATTACGAGCAGTACTTC. Amino acid sequence: CAWASGYYEQYF. The whole variable domain, filled in from reference TRBV30 and TRBJ2-7, reads SQTIHQWPATLVQPVGSPLSLECTVEGTSNPNLYWYRQAAGRGLQLLFYSVGIGQISSEVPQNLSASRPQDRQFILSSKKLLLSDSGFYLCAWASGYYEQYFGPGTRLTVT.

The chain carries TRBV18 and TRBJ1-1; D remains ambiguous. Germline V gene lookup returns CDR1 KGHSH and CDR2 LQKENI. V shed 2 bases and J shed 3 bases, with 10 bases lying between them. CDR3 size: 14 residues. The CDR3: CASSPERRDTEAFF. The CDR3 coding sequence is TGTGCCAGCTCACCAGAGCGTCGAGACACTGAAGCTTTCTTT.

The rearrangement uses TRBV25-1 and TRBJ1-2, with D possibly being TRBD1 (5 bases). The V and J ends lost 2 bases and 4 bases respectively, with 17 bases between them. CDR1 and CDR2 (germline): MGHDK, SYGVNS. This CDR3 region has 16 residues. In DNA form, the CDR3 reads TGTGCCAGCAGTGAAGGGGGGGGAAAGGGTTCCTATGGCTACACCTTC. As protein: CASSEGGGKGSYGYTF.